The 20 T cell receptor beta chains listed next were all sequenced from one sample in a study of blood T cell repertoires in COVID-19. This table comes from immunoSEQ multiplex PCR, and its TCRdb copy is limited to in-frame clones, with some not included. In the table there are about 50,000 clones, over 75% of which are singletons. The sequencing sample was made of peripheral blood. These receptors were taken from an elderly woman with COVID-19, enrolled during active disease.

This rearrangement joins TRBV28 to TRBJ2-1; a weak D match, TRBD2 (6 bases). Trimming removed 8 bases from V and 3 bases from J, with 11 bases in between. Per the germline V gene, CDR1 is MDHEN and CDR2 is SYDVKM. CDR3 length: 13 amino acids. In DNA, the CDR3 is TGTGCCAGCGGGCGGGAAGACTACAATGAGCAGTTCTTC. Translation gives CASGREDYNEQFF.

J is TRBJ2-3 and V is TRBV11-3, with unresolved D. V gave up 3 bases and J gave up 0 bases, with 7 bases separating them. Germline V gene data show CDR1 as SGHNT and CDR2 as YENEEA. The CDR3 is 14 amino acids. The CDR3: CASSLYGSTDTQYF. The CDR3 DNA reads as TGTGCCAGCAGCTTGTACGGGAGCACAGATACGCAGTATTTT.

The V and J genes are TRBV9 and TRBJ2-5; D possibly corresponds to TRBD2 (6 bases). The CDR3 covers 16 residues. Deletions cut 0 bases from V and 2 bases from J, with 14 bases between. Germline CDR1 SGDLS, CDR2 YYNGEE. CDR3: CASSVVGLAAQETQYF. CDR3 nucleotides: TGTGCCAGCAGCGTAGTTGGTTTAGCGGCTCAAGAGACCCAGTACTTC.

The chain carries TRBV19 and TRBJ2-1; D is unresolved. V was shortened by 0 bases and J by 10 bases, with 16 bases between the two germline ends. CDR3 size: 15 residues. The germline CDR1 and CDR2 sequences are LNHDA and SQIVND (reference sequence). CDR3 residues: CASSIDLTTSREQFF. In nucleotides, the CDR3 is TGTGCCAGTAGTATAGATCTAACTACCTCTCGGGAGCAGTTCTTC.

This clone has only one observation. This rearrangement joins TRBV28 to TRBJ2-7; 10 nucleotides match TRBD2. This CDR3 contains 15 residues. V shed 4 bases, J shed 7 bases, and the junction held 10 bases outside the gene matches. CDR1 and CDR2 (germline): MDHEN, SYDVKM. CDR3 loop: CASSSPSGSSKEQYF. CDR3 nucleotides: TGTGCCAGCAGTTCCCCTAGCGGGAGCTCTAAGGAGCAGTACTTC.

This chain uses TRBV4-2 with TRBJ2-7, with D perhaps TRBD2 (5 bases). V was pared by 3 bases and J by 4 bases, with 16 bases between. CDR3 length: 15 residues. CDR1 and CDR2 from the germline V gene are LGHNA and YNFKEQ. The CDR3 coding sequence is TGTGCCAGCAGCCAGGATTATGGGAGTGTGTACGAGCAGTACTTC. Translation: CASSQDYGSVYEQYF.

The chain uses TRBV7-9 and TRBJ1-1, with a weak D call TRBD1 (5 bases). The CDR3 is 13 residues long. The germline V gene encodes CDR1 SEHNR and CDR2 FQNEAQ (reference sequence). V lost 3 bases to trimming and J lost 10 bases, with 15 bases between them. Written as DNA, the CDR3 is TGTGCCAGCAGCTTGATGGCCCTCGGGGGAGCTTTCTTT. Protein product: CASSLMALGGAFF.

This sequence joins TRBV18 and TRBJ2-1; 8 nucleotides match TRBD2. There are 19 residues in the CDR3. The junction had 21 bases not matched to a gene; V was cut back by 4 bases and J by 7 bases. CDR1 and CDR2 from the germline V gene are KGHSH and LQKENI. CDR3 DNA sequence: TGTGCCAGCTCACGAGTATCAGCGGGAGCCCCTTCAATTATAAATGAGCAGTTCTTC. It encodes CASSRVSAGAPSIINEQFF.

This clone came up a few times. The chain links TRBV11-2 to TRBJ2-5, with 10 bases that match TRBD2. The ends lost 1 base at V and 0 bases at J; junction bases unmatched: 8. Per germline, CDR1 SGHAT and CDR2 FQNNGV. The CDR3 spans 18 residues. DNA for the CDR3: TGTGCCAGCAGCTTAGCCTTGGGAGCGGGAGGGGACCAAGAGACCCAGTACTTC. Translated: CASSLALGAGGDQETQYF.

This clone was seen once. The chain joins TRBV2 to TRBJ1-6; 11 bases agree with TRBD1. The CDR3 loop spans 15 amino acids. V lost 3 bases to trimming and J lost 10 bases; unmatched junction nucleotides: 5. CDR1 is SNHLY, CDR2 FYNNEI, per germline. The CDR3 DNA follows: TGTGCCAGCAGTGACGGACAGGGGGCGTACTCACCCCTCCACTTT. It is translated as CASSDGQGAYSPLHF.

This rearrangement joins TRBV28 to TRBJ2-1; 7 bases agree with TRBD2. Unmatched junction bases numbered 13, after V lost 7 bases and J lost 7 bases. The CDR3 runs 15 residues. Germline CDR1 reads MDHEN; CDR2 reads SYDVKM. CDR3 DNA: TGTGCCAGCACCTCGAGACTAGCCCAGTTAAATGAGCAGTTCTTC. It encodes CASTSRLAQLNEQFF.

V gene TRBV7-3 combines with J gene TRBJ1-1; D call uncertain. Germline assignment: CDR1 SGHTA and CDR2 FQGTGA. V was trimmed by 5 bases and J by 4 bases, leaving 11 bases between them. The CDR3 is 13 amino acids. The CDR3 protein is CASSRRGGTEAFF. The CDR3, as DNA: TGTGCCAGCAGCCGTCGGGGAGGCACTGAAGCTTTCTTT.

This chain uses TRBV6-5 with TRBJ2-1; D gene uncertain. The CDR3 runs to 16 residues. Germline V gene data show CDR1 as MNHEY and CDR2 as SVGAGI. Deletions cut 4 bases from V and 2 bases from J, with 15 bases between. The CDR3 region is CASSSPGRSAYNEQFF. DNA for the CDR3: TGTGCCAGCAGTTCCCCCGGCAGGTCCGCCTACAATGAGCAGTTCTTC.

This chain connects TRBV7-8 to TRBJ2-1; 7 nucleotides align to TRBD2. Germline values: CDR1 SGHVS, CDR2 FQNEAQ. J was trimmed by 6 bases and V by 5 bases; bases with no gene match: 7. This CDR3 comprises 14 residues. CDR3 loop: CASSRTRGLNEQFF. The CDR3, as DNA: TGTGCCAGCAGCCGGACTAGAGGCCTCAATGAGCAGTTCTTC.

V gene TRBV5-5 combines with J gene TRBJ2-5; tentative D call: TRBD2 (6 bases). The CDR3 consists of 16 residues. V was trimmed by 4 bases and J by 2 bases, leaving 18 bases between them. CDR1 is SGHKS, CDR2 YYEKEE, per germline (reference sequence). The CDR3 DNA is TGTGCCAGCAGCGTGGCGAGGGGCGCGGGGCAAGAGACCCAGTACTTC. Translated: CASSVARGAGQETQYF.

The chain links TRBV6-6 to TRBJ2-7; D is ambiguous. Between the trimmed V and J ends, which lost 6 bases and 0 bases, there was a span of 6 bases. Germline-derived CDR1 and CDR2 are MNHNY and SVGAGI (reference sequence). The CDR3 spans 12 residues. Written as DNA, the CDR3 is TGTGCCAGCAGGCCGAGCTCCTACGAGCAGTACTTC. Its translation: CASRPSSYEQYF.

The CDR3 DNA reads TGTGCCAGCAGCCAACATCCCGTAACCTACGAGCAGTACTTC. This codes for CASSQHPVTYEQYF. The chain combines TRBV11-1 with TRBJ2-7; D is undetermined. With 5 bases removed from V and 2 bases from J, the gap between germline ends came to 13 bases. This CDR3 is built from 14 residues. The germline gives CDR1 SGHAT, CDR2 FQDESV (reference sequence). Complete variable domain (other parts from reference TRBV11-1 and TRBJ2-7): EAEVAQSPRYKITEKSQAVAFWCDPISGHATLYWYRQILGQGPELLVQFQDESVVDDSQLPKDRFSAERLKGVDSTLKIQPAELGDSAMYLCASSQHPVTYEQYFGPGTRLTVT.

This clone has only a few counts. The chain recombines TRBV3-1 (or the pseudogene TRBV3-2) with TRBJ2-5; 10 bases line up with TRBD2. The junction had 10 bases not matched to a gene; V was cut back by 2 bases and J by 4 bases. The germline V gene encodes CDR1 LGHDT and CDR2 YNNKEL (reference sequence). This CDR3 has 17 amino acids. DNA of the CDR3: TGTGCCAGCAGCCAAATTCTAGCGGGAGTAGGTAGAGAGACCCAGTACTTC. Protein product: CASSQILAGVGRETQYF.

This rearrangement joins TRBV6-6 to TRBJ1-4; D remains unclear. V shed 2 bases and J shed 0 bases, with 10 bases lying between them. Per germline, CDR1 MNHNY and CDR2 SVGAGI (reference sequence). CDR3 size: 16 residues. The CDR3 DNA sequence: TGTGCCAGCAGTTACAACAGAGCTGCAACTAATGAAAAACTGTTTTTT. Translating it yields CASSYNRAATNEKLFF.

This clone was picked up a small number of times. V is TRBV10-2 and J is TRBJ1-5, with 8 bases matching TRBD1. J gave up 7 bases and V 8 bases, and 4 bases lay outside the gene matches. Germline CDR1 and CDR2: WSHSY and SAAADI. The CDR3 covers 12 residues. Here the CDR3 DNA reads TGCGCCAGCCGGACAGGGCAACAGCCCCAGCATTTT. Its protein product is CASRTGQQPQHF.